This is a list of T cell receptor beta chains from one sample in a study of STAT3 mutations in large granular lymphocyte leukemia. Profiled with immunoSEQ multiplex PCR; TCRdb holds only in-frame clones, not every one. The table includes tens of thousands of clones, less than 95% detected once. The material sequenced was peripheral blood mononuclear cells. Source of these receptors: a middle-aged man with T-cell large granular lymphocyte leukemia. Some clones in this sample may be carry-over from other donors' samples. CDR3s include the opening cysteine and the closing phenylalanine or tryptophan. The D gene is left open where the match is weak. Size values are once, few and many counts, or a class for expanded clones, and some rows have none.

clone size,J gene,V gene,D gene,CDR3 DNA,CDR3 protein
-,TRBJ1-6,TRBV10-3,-,TGTGCCATCAGTGAAGAGGTCGGCACCCTCCACTTT,CAISEEVGTLHF
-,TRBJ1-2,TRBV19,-,TGTGCCAGTAAGGGTGTTGGAGGTGGCTACACCTTC,CASKGVGGGYTF
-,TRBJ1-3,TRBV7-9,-,TGTGCCAGCAGTTCCGTCCGGCAGGCCCTCTTTGGAAACACCATATATTTT,CASSSVRQALFGNTIYF
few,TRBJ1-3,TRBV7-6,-,TGTGCCAGCAGGCCCCGCTCTGGAAACACCATATATTTT,CASRPRSGNTIYF
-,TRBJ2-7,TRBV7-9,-,TGTGCCAGCAGTAGTACAGGGTTACCCTACGAGCAGTACTTC,CASSSTGLPYEQYF
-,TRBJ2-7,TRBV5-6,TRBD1,TGTGCCAGCAGCCTCTGGACAGGGGGCGAGTACGAGCAGTACTTC,CASSLWTGGEYEQYF
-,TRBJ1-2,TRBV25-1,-,TGTGCCAGCAGTGGAAGGGGATTCTATGGCTACACCTTC,CASSGRGFYGYTF
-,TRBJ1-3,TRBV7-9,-,TGTGCCAGCAGCCCCCCTCTGGGAAACACCATATATTTT,CASSPPLGNTIYF
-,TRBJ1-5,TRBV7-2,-,TGTGCCAGCAGCTTAATGGCTGACAGCAATCAGCCCCAGCATTTT,CASSLMADSNQPQHF
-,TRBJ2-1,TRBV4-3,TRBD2,TGCGCCAGCAGCCAAGGGGCTAGCGGGGGGTACAATGAGCAGTTCTTC,CASSQGASGGYNEQFF
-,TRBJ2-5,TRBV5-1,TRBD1,TGCGCCAGCAGCCCCGGCCGTACAGGGGAAGAGACCCAGTACTTC,CASSPGRTGEETQYF
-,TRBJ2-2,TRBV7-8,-,TGTGCCAGCAGCTTAGACCTAGGAACACCCGGGGAGCTGTTTTTT,CASSLDLGTPGELFF
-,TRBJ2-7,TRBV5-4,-,TGTGCCAGCAGCTTAGACAGCCGCTCCTACGAGCAGTACTTC,CASSLDSRSYEQYF
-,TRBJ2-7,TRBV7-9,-,TGTGCCAGCAGCCCCAAGGGGCCCTACGAGCAGTACTTC,CASSPKGPYEQYF
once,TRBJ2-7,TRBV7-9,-,TGTGCCAGCAGCTTCCAGTCCTACGAGCAGTACTTC,CASSFQSYEQYF
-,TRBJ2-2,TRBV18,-,TGTGCCAGCTGCTGGGACACGAACACCGGGGAGCTGTTTTTT,CASCWDTNTGELFF
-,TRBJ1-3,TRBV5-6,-,TGTGCCAGCAGCTTGGTGGCAGGGGCTTCTGGAAACACCATATATTTT,CASSLVAGASGNTIYF
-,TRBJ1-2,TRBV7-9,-,TGTGCCAGCAGCCCGTCGGACAGCTCCACCTTTAACTATGGCTACACCTTC,CASSPSDSSTFNYGYTF
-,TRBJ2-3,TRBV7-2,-,TGTGCCAGCAGCTTAGGGGTTAGTTACACAGATACGCAGTATTTT,CASSLGVSYTDTQYF
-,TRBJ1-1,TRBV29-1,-,TGCAGCGTTGAACCCCAGGGAACTGAAGCTTTCTTT,CSVEPQGTEAFF
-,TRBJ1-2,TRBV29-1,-,TGCAGCGTTGCGGTAGGGGGTTATGGCTACACCTTC,CSVAVGGYGYTF
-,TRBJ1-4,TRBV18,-,TGTGCCAGCTCACCATATCGAGTGGATTGGGATGAAAAACTGTTTTTT,CASSPYRVDWDEKLFF
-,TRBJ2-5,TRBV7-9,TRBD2,TGTGCCAGCAGCTTACGACTAGCGGGGGCACAAGAGACCCAGTACTTC,CASSLRLAGAQETQYF
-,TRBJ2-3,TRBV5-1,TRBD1,TGCGCCAGCAGCTCCCGGGACAGGGCCCGCACGGAGAGAGATACGCAGTATTTT,CASSSRDRARTERDTQYF
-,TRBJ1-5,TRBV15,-,TGTGCCACAGGCGAGGGGGGCAGACAGCCCCAGCATTTT,CATGEGGRQPQHF
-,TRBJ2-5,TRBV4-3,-,TGCGCCAGCAGCCAAAGAGGATGGACCCAAGAGACCCAGTACTTC,CASSQRGWTQETQYF
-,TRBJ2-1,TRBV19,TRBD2,TGTGCCAGCCACTCTACTAGCGGGGGGAGGTCCTACAATGAGCAGTTCTTC,CASHSTSGGRSYNEQFF
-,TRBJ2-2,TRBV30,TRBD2,TGTGCCTGGAGTCTCAAGTCCCCAGGACTAGCGGGGACAAAATCCTACACCGGGGAGCTGTTTTTT,CAWSLKSPGLAGTKSYTGELFF
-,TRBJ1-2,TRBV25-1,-,TGTGCCAGCAGTGTAAACAGGGATGGCTACACCTTC,CASSVNRDGYTF
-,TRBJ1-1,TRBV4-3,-,TGCGCCAGCAGCCAAGAAAAGGACAGTGAAGCTTTCTTT,CASSQEKDSEAFF
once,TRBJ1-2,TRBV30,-,TGTGCCTGGAGTACCCAGGGGCAGGGGAGCTACACCTTC,CAWSTQGQGSYTF
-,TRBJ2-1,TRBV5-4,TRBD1,TGTGCCAGCAGCTTACTCGGGGACAGGCCATACAATGAGCAGTTCTTC,CASSLLGDRPYNEQFF
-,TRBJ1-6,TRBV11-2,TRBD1,TGTGCCAGCAGCCCCGGGCGGACAGGGGCTTCACCCCTCCACTTT,CASSPGRTGASPLHF
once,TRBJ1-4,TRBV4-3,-,TGCGCCAGCAGCCAAGATAACGGAAATCAAAAACTGTTTTTT,CASSQDNGNQKLFF
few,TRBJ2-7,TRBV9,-,TGTGCCAGCAGCCCTCGGGCAAGTCCAACCTACGAGCAGTACTTC,CASSPRASPTYEQYF
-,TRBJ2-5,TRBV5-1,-,TGCGCCAGCAGCCTCGGATACGGACAGGGAGGGGAGACCCAGTACTTC,CASSLGYGQGGETQYF
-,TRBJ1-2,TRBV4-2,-,TGTGCCAGCAGCCAAGCGGAGACACCCTATGGCTACACCTTC,CASSQAETPYGYTF
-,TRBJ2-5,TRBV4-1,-,TGCGCCAGCAGCCAAGGATGGCAGGGTGGGCAAGAGACCCAGTACTTC,CASSQGWQGGQETQYF
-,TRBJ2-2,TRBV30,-,TGTGCCTGGAGACCGAGGGGGGCCGTCACCGGGGAGCTGTTTTTT,CAWRPRGAVTGELFF
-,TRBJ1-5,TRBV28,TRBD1,TGTGCCAGCAGAAAATTCCTAGGGGGCACCAATCAGCCCCAGCATTTT,CASRKFLGGTNQPQHF
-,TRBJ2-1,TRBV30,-,TGTGCCTGGAGTGTAGCCGGAAATGAGCAGTTCTTC,CAWSVAGNEQFF
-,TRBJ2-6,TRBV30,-,TGTGCCTGGAGACCACAGGGAACTGGGGCCAACGTCCTGACTTTC,CAWRPQGTGANVLTF
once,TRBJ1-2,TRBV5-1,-,TGCGCCAGCAGCTTGGGGAATGGGGGATTGGATGGCTACACCTTC,CASSLGNGGLDGYTF
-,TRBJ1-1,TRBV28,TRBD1,TGTGCCAGCAGTTTACTGACAGGGGGCACTGAAGCTTTCTTT,CASSLLTGGTEAFF
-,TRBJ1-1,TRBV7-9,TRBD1,TGTGCCAGCAGCCCGGGGACAGGGGGGAACACTGAAGCTTTCTTT,CASSPGTGGNTEAFF
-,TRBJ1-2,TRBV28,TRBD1,TGTGCCAGCAGGGTTTCGACAGGGGGCAAAGGCTACACCTTC,CASRVSTGGKGYTF
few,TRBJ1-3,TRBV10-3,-,TGTGCCACCGGGACACCCGTTAACACCATATATTTT,CATGTPVNTIYF
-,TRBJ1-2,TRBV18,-,TGTGCCAGCTCACCACCATCCGAGGGCAGTAGGTATGGCTACACCTTC,CASSPPSEGSRYGYTF
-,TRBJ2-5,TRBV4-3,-,TGCGCCAGCAGCCAAGGGGAAGGACGGCTCCAAGAGACCCAGTACTTC,CASSQGEGRLQETQYF
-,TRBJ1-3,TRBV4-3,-,TGCGCCAGCAGCCAGGGGGACCGCTCCTCTGGAAACACCATATATTTT,CASSQGDRSSGNTIYF
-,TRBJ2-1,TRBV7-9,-,TGTGCCAGCAGGGCTAAAGTAGGGCAGTTAAAAATCGATGAGCAGTTCTTC,CASRAKVGQLKIDEQFF
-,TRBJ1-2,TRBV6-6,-,TGTGCCAGCAGCCCTGACAGTAACTATGGCTACACCTTC,CASSPDSNYGYTF
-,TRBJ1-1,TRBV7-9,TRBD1,TGTGCCAGCAGCTTAGAAGGGCAGGGGGCAACCGAAGCTTTCTTT,CASSLEGQGATEAFF
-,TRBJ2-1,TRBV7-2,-,TGTGCCAGCAGCCAGGTGGTAGACTCCAATGAGCAGTTCTTC,CASSQVVDSNEQFF
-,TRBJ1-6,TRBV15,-,TGTGCCACCAGCAGAGATCGGCGCCAGACTAATTCACCCCTCCACTTT,CATSRDRRQTNSPLHF
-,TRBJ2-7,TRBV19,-,TGTGCCAGTAGTATCGGGTTCGGGCAGAACTACGAGCAGTACTTC,CASSIGFGQNYEQYF
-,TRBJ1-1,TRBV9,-,TGTGCCAGCAGTGCAGGGGCTGAAGCTTTCTTT,CASSAGAEAFF
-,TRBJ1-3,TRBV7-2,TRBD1,TGTGCCAGCAGCTTGACAGGGTTCGGAAACACCATATATTTT,CASSLTGFGNTIYF
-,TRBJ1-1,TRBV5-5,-,TGTGCCAGCAGCCCGGGGCGGGTACGCGGTGAAGCTTTCTTT,CASSPGRVRGEAFF